In its sample, the clone carrying this T cell receptor beta chain was seen once. Original handling: How many nucleated cells were present was estimated from reference gene primer amplification. The protocol was immunoSEQ multiplex PCR, while the TCRdb copy is restricted to in-frame clones and leaves out a portion. V, J and clone size were drawn from that table, and D and trimming were deduced from the DNA. Counted here are 100,000 to 120,000 clones, 70% to 90% occurring once; the ten biggest clones make up roughly 4.9%. J gave up 9 bases and V 5 bases, and 4 bases lay outside the gene matches. This CDR3 is 12 amino acids long. Germline assignment: CDR1 SGHAT and CDR2 FQNNGV. The data derive from a study of blood T cell repertoires in COVID-19.

The specimen sequenced was peripheral blood. The chain uses TRBV11-2 and TRBJ1-5; 7 bases line up with TRBD1. The TCR comes from a human donor in a cohort sampled during active COVID-19. CDR3 sequence reads: CASSNDRAPQHF. The DNA of the CDR3 is TGTGCCAGCAGCAATGACAGGGCGCCCCAGCATTTT.